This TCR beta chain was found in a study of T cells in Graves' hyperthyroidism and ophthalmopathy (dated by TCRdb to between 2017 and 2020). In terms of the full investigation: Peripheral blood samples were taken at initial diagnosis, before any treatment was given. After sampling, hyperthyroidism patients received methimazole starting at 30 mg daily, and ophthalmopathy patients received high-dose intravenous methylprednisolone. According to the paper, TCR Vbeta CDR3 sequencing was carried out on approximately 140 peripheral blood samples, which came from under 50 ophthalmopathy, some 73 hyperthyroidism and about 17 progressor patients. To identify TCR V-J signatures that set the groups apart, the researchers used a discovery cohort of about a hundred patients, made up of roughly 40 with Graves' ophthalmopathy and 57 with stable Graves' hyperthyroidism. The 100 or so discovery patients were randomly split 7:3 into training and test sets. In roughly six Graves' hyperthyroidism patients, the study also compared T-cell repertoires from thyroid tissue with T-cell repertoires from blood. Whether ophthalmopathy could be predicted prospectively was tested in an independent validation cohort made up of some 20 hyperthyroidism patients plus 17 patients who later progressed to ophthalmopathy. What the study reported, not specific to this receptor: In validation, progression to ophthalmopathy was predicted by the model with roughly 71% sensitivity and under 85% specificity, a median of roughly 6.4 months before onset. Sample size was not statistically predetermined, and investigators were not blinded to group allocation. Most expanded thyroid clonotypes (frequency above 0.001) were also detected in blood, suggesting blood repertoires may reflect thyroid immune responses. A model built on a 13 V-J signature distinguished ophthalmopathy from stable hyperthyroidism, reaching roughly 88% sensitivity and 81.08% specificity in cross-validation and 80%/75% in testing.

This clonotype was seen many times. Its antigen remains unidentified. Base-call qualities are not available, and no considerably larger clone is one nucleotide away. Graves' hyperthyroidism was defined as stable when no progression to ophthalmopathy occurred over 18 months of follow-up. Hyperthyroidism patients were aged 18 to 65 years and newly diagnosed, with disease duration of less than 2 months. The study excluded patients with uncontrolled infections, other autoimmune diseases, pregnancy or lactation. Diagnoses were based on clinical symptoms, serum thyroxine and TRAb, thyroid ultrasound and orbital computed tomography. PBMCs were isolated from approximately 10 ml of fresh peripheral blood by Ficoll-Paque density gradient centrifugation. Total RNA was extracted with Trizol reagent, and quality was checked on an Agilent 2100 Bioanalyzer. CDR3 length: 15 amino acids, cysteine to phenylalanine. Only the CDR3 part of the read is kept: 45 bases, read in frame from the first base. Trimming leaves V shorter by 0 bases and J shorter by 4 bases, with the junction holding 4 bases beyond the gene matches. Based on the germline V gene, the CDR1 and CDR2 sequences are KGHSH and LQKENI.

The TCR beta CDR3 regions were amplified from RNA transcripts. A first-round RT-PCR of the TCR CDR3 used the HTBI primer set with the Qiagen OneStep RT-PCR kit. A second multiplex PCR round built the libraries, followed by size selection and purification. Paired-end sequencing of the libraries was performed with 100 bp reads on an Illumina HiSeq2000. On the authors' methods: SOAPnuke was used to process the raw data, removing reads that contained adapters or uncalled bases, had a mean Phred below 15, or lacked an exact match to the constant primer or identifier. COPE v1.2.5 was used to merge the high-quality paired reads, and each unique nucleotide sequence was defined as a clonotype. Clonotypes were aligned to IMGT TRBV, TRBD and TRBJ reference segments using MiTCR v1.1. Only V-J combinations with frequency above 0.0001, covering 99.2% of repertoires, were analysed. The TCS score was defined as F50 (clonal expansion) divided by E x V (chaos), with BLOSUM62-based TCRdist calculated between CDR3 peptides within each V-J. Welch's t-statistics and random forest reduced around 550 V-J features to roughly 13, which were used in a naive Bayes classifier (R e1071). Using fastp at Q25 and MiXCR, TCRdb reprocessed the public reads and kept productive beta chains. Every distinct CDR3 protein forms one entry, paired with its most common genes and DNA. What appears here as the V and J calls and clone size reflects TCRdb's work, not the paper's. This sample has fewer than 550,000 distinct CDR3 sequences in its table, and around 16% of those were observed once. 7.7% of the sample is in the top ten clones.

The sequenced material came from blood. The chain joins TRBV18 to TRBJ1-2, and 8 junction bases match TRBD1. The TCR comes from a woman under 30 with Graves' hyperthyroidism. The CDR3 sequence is CASSPPGQGSYGYTF. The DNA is TGTGCCAGCTCACCACCCGGACAGGGCAGCTATGGCTACACCTTC.